One sample yielded the 23 T cell receptor beta chains listed below, sequenced in a study of Graves' ophthalmopathy and Graves' hyperthyroidism. RNA transcripts provided the template for amplifying TCR beta CDR3 regions. First-round RT-PCR employed HTBI primers, with a second-round multiplex PCR after it. TCRdb re-derived calls from the multiplex PCR reads in MiXCR, one entry per CDR3 protein. The table lists about 1.2 million distinct CDR3 sequences, 35% to 40% of them singletons. What was sequenced was peripheral blood or thyroid tissue (not recorded which). The receptor source for this set is an adult man with Graves' hyperthyroidism.

This clonotype has at least ten counts. CDR3 DNA sequence: TGTGCCAGCAACCTGAGGACCTTCACATTGAACACTGAAGCTTTCTTT. Protein sequence: CASNLRTFTLNTEAFF. The chain employs TRBV7-9 and TRBJ1-1; D is ambiguous. The V gene lost 7 bases and the J gene lost 0 bases, with 18 bases spanning the gap. The CDR3 loop spans 16 amino acids. Per the germline V gene, CDR1 is SEHNR and CDR2 is FQNEAQ (reference sequence).

This clonotype was observed a few times. The rearrangement links TRBV11-2 to TRBJ2-7, with 9 bases fitting TRBD1. Germline V gives CDR1 SGHAT, CDR2 FQNNGV. CDR3 length equals 15 residues. The junction had 7 bases not matched to a gene; V was cut back by 5 bases and J by 2 bases. CDR3 region: CASSTQGQGPYEQYF. For the CDR3, the DNA is TGTGCCAGCAGCACCCAAGGACAGGGGCCCTACGAGCAGTACTTC.

This clonotype was recorded many times. The chain is built from TRBV5-8 and TRBJ1-1; tentatively, D is TRBD1 (5 bases). Germline V gene data show CDR1 as SGHTS and CDR2 as YDEGEE. V was shortened by 0 bases and J by 3 bases, with 12 bases between the two germline ends. The CDR3 extends over 15 amino acids. DNA of the CDR3: TGTGCCAGCAGCTTGGCTCGAGGGGAGGACACTGAAGCTTTCTTT. It specifies CASSLARGEDTEAFF.

The CDR3 sequence is CASSPETQAGVGETQYF. The DNA for the CDR3 is TGTGCCAGCAGCCCAGAGACCCAAGCGGGAGTGGGTGAGACCCAGTACTTC. V is TRBV7-9 and J is TRBJ2-5; 8 bases align to TRBD2. Germline V CDR1 and CDR2: SEHNR, FQNEAQ (reference sequence). The CDR3 sequence is 17 residues long. After removal of 5 bases from V and 5 bases from J, the junction contained 16 bases not matched to a gene.

A remark on this clonotype: A much bigger clone sits one base away, suggesting this may be a read error. The chain employs TRBV19 and TRBJ2-2; TRBD1 matches at 7 bases. Trimming at V came to 3 bases and at J to 5 bases, leaving 6 bases not matched to a gene. Germline CDR1 and CDR2: LNHDA and SQIVND (reference sequence). The CDR3 totals 15 residues. The CDR3 protein is CASSINRGATGELFF. CDR3 DNA: TGTGCCAGTAGTATCAACAGGGGAGCTACCGGGGAGCTGTTTTTT.

This chain uses TRBV10-3 with TRBJ1-3; TRBD1 agrees at 7 bases. This CDR3 is 15 amino acids long. Trimming at V came to 4 bases and at J to 0 bases, leaving 3 bases not matched to a gene. Per germline, CDR1 ENHRY and CDR2 SYGVKD. In nucleotides, the CDR3 is TGTGCCATCAGTGTAGGACAGGACTCTGGAAACACCATATATTTT. Translation: CAISVGQDSGNTIYF.

About this clonotype itself: This clone may be a read error of a much larger clone one base away. The chain employs TRBV4-3 and TRBJ2-7; 7 positions agree with TRBD1. The CDR3 runs to 15 residues. The germline V gene has CDR1 LGHNA and CDR2 YSLEER. The CDR3: CASRQDLNRGYEQYF. DNA for the CDR3: TGCGCCAGCAGACAAGATCTGAACAGGGGCTACGAGCAGTACTTC.

The chain joins TRBV28 to TRBJ2-2, with D possibly being TRBD2 (6 bases). Germline CDR1 and CDR2: MDHEN and SYDVKM. The V end lost 6 bases, the J end lost 6 bases, and 11 bases lay between the germline ends. CDR3 length: 13 amino acids. CDR3 amino acids: CASRKAGAGELFF. The CDR3 nucleotides are TGTGCCAGCAGAAAAGCGGGCGCCGGGGAGCTGTTTTTT.

This clonotype turned up a few times. The chain recombines TRBV3-1 with TRBJ1-2; D ambiguous. The germline gives CDR1 LGHDT, CDR2 YNNKEL (reference sequence). V dropped 0 bases and J dropped 6 bases, with 11 bases sitting between them. There are 14 residues in the CDR3. CDR3 bases: TGTGCCAGCAGCCAAGATGGGCGTAATCATGGCTACACCTTC. Residues: CASSQDGRNHGYTF.

The table lists this clonotype with many counts. The chain joins TRBV12-3 or TRBV12-4 to TRBJ2-5; TRBD1 is a possible D gene (5 bases). This CDR3 comprises 14 residues. V lost 6 bases, J lost 2 bases, and 13 bases lay in between. The CDR3: CASRNGHFQETQYF. The CDR3 coding sequence is TGTGCCAGCAGGAACGGACACTTTCAAGAGACCCAGTACTTC.

This clonotype was counted at least ten times. The genes are TRBV9 and TRBJ2-5, with no clear D. With 0 bases removed from V and 5 bases from J, the gap between germline ends came to 11 bases. The germline CDR1 and CDR2 sequences are SGDLS and YYNGEE. The CDR3 is 14 residues long. The CDR3 sequence: CASSVEASMETQYF. The CDR3 bases are TGTGCCAGCAGCGTAGAAGCTAGTATGGAGACCCAGTACTTC.

This chain joins TRBV2 and TRBJ1-2; 8 nucleotides match TRBD1. With V trimmed by 8 bases and J by 6 bases, 8 bases remained unmatched. This CDR3 region has 13 residues. The germline V gene encodes CDR1 SNHLY and CDR2 FYNNEI. CDR3: CASVRGQGDGYTF. The CDR3 DNA follows: TGTGCCAGCGTTCGCGGACAGGGTGATGGCTACACCTTC.

This clonotype was detected only a few times. V usage is TRBV29-1 and J usage is TRBJ2-3; D unresolved. V was clipped by 3 bases and J by 0 bases, with 7 bases between them. Germline CDR1 and CDR2: SQVTM and ANQGSEA. This CDR3 comprises 13 residues. CDR3 loop: CSVEGFSTDTQYF. The CDR3 DNA is TGCAGCGTTGAGGGCTTCAGCACAGATACGCAGTATTTT.

This clonotype has only a few counts. This chain joins TRBV9 and TRBJ2-7; 10 bases are shared with TRBD1. In germline, CDR1 is SGDLS, CDR2 YYNGEE. The CDR3 runs to 15 residues. The junction had 7 bases not matched to a gene; V was cut back by 5 bases and J by 2 bases. This CDR3 reads CASRTGQGGPYEQYF. In nucleotides, the CDR3 is TGTGCCAGCAGAACCGGACAGGGGGGGCCCTACGAGCAGTACTTC.

In the case of this clonotype: A much larger clone is a single base away; this may be a read error. V and J are TRBV9 and TRBJ2-2; no firm D call. Trimming cost V 0 bases and J 7 bases, with 10 bases left between them. Germline V CDR1 and CDR2: SGDLS, YYNGEE. The CDR3 is 14 amino acids. For the CDR3, the DNA is TGTGCCAGCAGCGTAGGGTCAGGTCTCGGGGAGCTGTTTTTT. Protein sequence: CASSVGSGLGELFF.

At least ten counts were recorded for this clonotype. This sequence joins TRBV7-6 and TRBJ2-5, with no clear D. The CDR3 runs 13 residues. The V gene's germline CDR1 is SGHVS and CDR2 FNYEAQ. V shed 6 bases and J shed 5 bases, with 13 bases lying between them. Written as DNA, the CDR3 is TGTGCCAGCAGACCAGTCCCGGCGGAGACCCAGTACTTC. It encodes CASRPVPAETQYF.

This clonotype was detected a few times. The chain combines TRBV20-1 with TRBJ2-7, with TRBD2 matching over 8 bases. J lost 1 base, V lost 4 bases, and 6 bases had no gene match. CDR1 and CDR2 (germline): DFQATT, SNEGSKA (reference sequence). The CDR3 runs 14 residues. CDR3 sequence reads: CSATRAGESYEQYF. The CDR3 DNA is TGCAGTGCTACCCGAGCGGGAGAGTCCTACGAGCAGTACTTC.

This clonotype was detected many times. V and J are TRBV3-1 and TRBJ1-6; 7 nucleotides agree with TRBD1. The trim removed 1 base at V and 9 bases at J, leaving 0 bases unmatched. Germline V gives CDR1 LGHDT, CDR2 YNNKEL (reference sequence). The CDR3 has 13 amino acids. Written as DNA, the CDR3 is TGTGCCAGCAGCCAAGGGGACAGTTCACCCCTCCACTTT. It specifies CASSQGDSSPLHF.

The genes are TRBV7-2 and TRBJ2-5, with a possible D match to TRBD2 (5 bases). Germline V gene data show CDR1 as SGHTA and CDR2 as FQGNSA. The CDR3 spans 15 residues. V lost 5 bases to trimming and J lost 5 bases, with 18 bases between them. DNA of the CDR3: TGTGCCAGCAGCCCTAGGGAAGGGAGTGGTGAGACCCAGTACTTC. Amino acid sequence: CASSPREGSGETQYF.

This chain connects TRBV10-3 to TRBJ2-5; 8 nucleotides match TRBD1. This CDR3 is 15 amino acids long. The V gene's germline CDR1 is ENHRY and CDR2 SYGVKD. Trimming removed 6 bases from V and 4 bases from J; junction bases left unmatched: 10. The CDR3 DNA sequence: TGTGCCATCAGCCGATCCTCAGGGGGCTCAGAGACCCAGTACTTC. This codes for CAISRSSGGSETQYF.

The J gene is TRBJ2-3, the V gene TRBV5-1; D is unresolved. The germline V gene encodes CDR1 SGHRS and CDR2 YFSETQ. V was pared by 2 bases and J by 2 bases, with 6 bases between. The CDR3 covers 13 residues. CDR3 in amino acids: CASSFIDTDTQYF. In nucleotides, the CDR3 is TGCGCCAGCAGCTTTATAGACACAGATACGCAGTATTTT.

The genes are TRBV5-1 and TRBJ2-4; TRBD1 matches 8 bases. The CDR3 has 14 amino acids. V was clipped by 3 bases and J by 5 bases; unmatched bases: 4. Germline V gene lookup returns CDR1 SGHRS and CDR2 YFSETQ. CDR3: CASSSATGENIQYF. The CDR3 DNA sequence: TGCGCCAGCAGCTCGGCGACAGGGGAAAACATTCAGTACTTC.

With regard to this clonotype: As the CDR3 is not closed by the conserved phenylalanine or tryptophan, this likely results from a read error. The J gene is TRBJ1-6, the V gene TRBV4-3; no clear D. This CDR3 has 15 amino acids. From germline, CDR1 is LGHNA and CDR2 YSLEER. The V gene lost 5 bases and the J gene lost 8 bases, with 16 bases spanning the gap. The CDR3: CASSASPAAHSPLHV. The CDR3 DNA follows: TGCGCCAGCAGCGCCAGTCCCGCTGCCCATTCACCCCTCCACGTT.